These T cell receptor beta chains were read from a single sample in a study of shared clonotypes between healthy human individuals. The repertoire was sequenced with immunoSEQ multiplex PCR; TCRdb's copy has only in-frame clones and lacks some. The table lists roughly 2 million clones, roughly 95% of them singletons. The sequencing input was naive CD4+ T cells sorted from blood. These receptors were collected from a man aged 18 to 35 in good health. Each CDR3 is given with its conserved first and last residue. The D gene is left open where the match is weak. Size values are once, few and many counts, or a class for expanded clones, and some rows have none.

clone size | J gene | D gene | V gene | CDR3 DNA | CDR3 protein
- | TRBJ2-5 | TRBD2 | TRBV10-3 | TGTGCCATCGGGACTAGCGGGGGATTCCAAGAGACCCAGTACTTC | CAIGTSGGFQETQYF
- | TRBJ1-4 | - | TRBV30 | TGTGCCTGGAGTTATGGTGTCAGGGGAGAAAAACTGTTTTTT | CAWSYGVRGEKLFF
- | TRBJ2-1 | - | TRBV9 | TGTGCCAGCAGCGCCAGGTCCCCCCCAGGGAATGAGCAGTTCTTC | CASSARSPPGNEQFF
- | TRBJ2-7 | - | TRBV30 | TGTGCCTGGAGCACCTACTACGAGCAGTACTTC | CAWSTYYEQYF
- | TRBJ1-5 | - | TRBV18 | TGTGCCAGCTCACCATTGGCCAGCAATCAGCCCCAGCATTTT | CASSPLASNQPQHF
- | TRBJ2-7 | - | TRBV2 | TGTGCCAGCAGTGACGGCAGCTACGAGCAGTACTTC | CASSDGSYEQYF
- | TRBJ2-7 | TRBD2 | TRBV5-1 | TGCGCCAGCAGCTTGGAGTTTGCGGGAGGGACCTACGAGCAGTACTTC | CASSLEFAGGTYEQYF
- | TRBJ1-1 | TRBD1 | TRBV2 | TGTGCCACCGAGACAGGGTCGAACACTGAAGCTTTCTTT | CATETGSNTEAFF
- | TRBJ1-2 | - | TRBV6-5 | TGTGCCAGCAGTTACGGCCCGCAGACCTCTCGCTACACCTTC | CASSYGPQTSRYTF
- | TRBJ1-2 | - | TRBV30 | TGTGCCTGGAGTCAGAGAGTCGCGGATGATGGCTACACCTTC | CAWSQRVADDGYTF
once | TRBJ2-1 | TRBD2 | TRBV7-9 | TGTGCCAGCAGCTTGGGACTAGCGGCCTCCTACAATGAGCAGTTCTTC | CASSLGLAASYNEQFF
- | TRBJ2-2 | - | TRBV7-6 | TGTGCCAGCACCCGCGATCAAGTAATGAACACCGGGGAGCTGTTTTTT | CASTRDQVMNTGELFF
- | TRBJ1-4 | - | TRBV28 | TGTGCCAGCAGCCCCGGGACGCCTGACGAAAAACTGTTTTTT | CASSPGTPDEKLFF
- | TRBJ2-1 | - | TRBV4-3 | TGCGCCAGCAGCCACCCAAAGGCTGCAGGAAGCTCCTACAATGAGCAGTTCTTC | CASSHPKAAGSSYNEQFF
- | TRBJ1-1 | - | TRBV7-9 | TGTGCCAGCAGCCGCACCCCACTGACGGGCACTGAAGCTTTCTTT | CASSRTPLTGTEAFF
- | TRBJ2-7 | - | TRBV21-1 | TGTGCCAGCAGACTCGGGACAGGGGTTCCGTTTCTATCCTACGAGCAGTACTTC | CASRLGTGVPFLSYEQYF
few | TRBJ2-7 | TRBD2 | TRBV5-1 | TGCGCCAGCAGCCTCGGAGCGGGGGAGCAGTACTTC | CASSLGAGEQYF
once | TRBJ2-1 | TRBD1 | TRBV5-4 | TGTGCCAGCAGCTGGATCGGGACAGGAGCCTCCAATGAGCAGTTCTTC | CASSWIGTGASNEQFF
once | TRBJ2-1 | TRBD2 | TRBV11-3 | TGTGCCAGCAGCCCCGGGACTAGCGCTGAGCAGTTCTTC | CASSPGTSAEQFF
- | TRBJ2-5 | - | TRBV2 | TGTGCCATAAGGGACCAAGAGGGGGAGACCCAGTACTTC | CAIRDQEGETQYF
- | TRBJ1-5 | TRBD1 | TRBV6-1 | TGTGCCAGCGGTCAACTGGGACAGGGGGGGGCCCAGCATTTT | CASGQLGQGGAQHF
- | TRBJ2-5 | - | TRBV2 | TGTGCCAGCGGGTTAGGGGGGGCCCAAGAGACCCAGTACTTC | CASGLGGAQETQYF
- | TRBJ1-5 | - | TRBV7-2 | TGTGCCAGCAGCTATAGCAATCAGCCCCAGCATTTT | CASSYSNQPQHF
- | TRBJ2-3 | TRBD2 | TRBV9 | TGTGCCAGCAGCGTAGGAACTAGCGGGAGGGCCCGCGCAGATACGCAGTATTTT | CASSVGTSGRARADTQYF
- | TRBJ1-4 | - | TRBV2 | TGTGCCAGCAGTCAACTTGGGACTTTGGCTAATGAAAAACTGTTTTTT | CASSQLGTLANEKLFF
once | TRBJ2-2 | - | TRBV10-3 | TGTGCCATCAGTGAAGGAGCCGCGAACACCGGGGAGCTGTTTTTT | CAISEGAANTGELFF
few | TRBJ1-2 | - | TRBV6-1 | TGTGCCAGCAGCGTGGCAGGCGTATTGAACTATGGCTACACCTTC | CASSVAGVLNYGYTF
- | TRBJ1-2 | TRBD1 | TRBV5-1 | TGCGCCAGCAGCTTGGAGTTTGGACAGGGCCCCGGCTACACCTTC | CASSLEFGQGPGYTF
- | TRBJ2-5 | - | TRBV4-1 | TGCGCCAGCAGCCAAGATCCAGGGGCCTGGCAAGAGACCCAGTACTTC | CASSQDPGAWQETQYF
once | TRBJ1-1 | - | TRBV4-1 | TGCGCCAGCAGCACTGAACAGGGACTGGGAGCTTTCTTT | CASSTEQGLGAFF
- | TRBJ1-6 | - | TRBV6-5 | TGTGCCAGCAGTTACGGACAAGACGTTAATTCACCCCTCCACTTT | CASSYGQDVNSPLHF
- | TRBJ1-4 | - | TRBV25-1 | TGTGCCAGCAGGGGATGGACAACTAATGAAAAACTGTTTTTT | CASRGWTTNEKLFF
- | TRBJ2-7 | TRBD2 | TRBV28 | TGTGCCAGCAGTTTCGGGGCCCCGCTGGGAGGGGAGCAGTACTTC | CASSFGAPLGGEQYF
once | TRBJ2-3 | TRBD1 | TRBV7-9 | TGTGCCAGCAGCTTAATGACAGGGCATCAATCAGATACGCAGTATTTT | CASSLMTGHQSDTQYF
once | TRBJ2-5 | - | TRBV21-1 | TGTGCCAGCAGCAAAGGTAGGTCTCGAGTCCAAGAGACCCAGTACTTC | CASSKGRSRVQETQYF
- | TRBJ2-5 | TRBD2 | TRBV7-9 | TGTGCCAGCAGCTTACGACTAGCGGGAAGCATTCTTGACCAAGAGACCCAGTACTTC | CASSLRLAGSILDQETQYF
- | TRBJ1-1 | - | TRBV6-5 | TGTGCCAGCAGTTACTCTCGCCTGGGACGGAACACTGAAGCTTTCTTT | CASSYSRLGRNTEAFF
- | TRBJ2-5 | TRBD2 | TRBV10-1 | TGCGCCAGCAGCGATAGCGGGGGGGCCGGAGAGACCCAGTACTTC | CASSDSGGAGETQYF
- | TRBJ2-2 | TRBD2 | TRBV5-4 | TGTGCCAGCAGGGGGACTAGCGGGCTAACCGGGGAGCTGTTTTTT | CASRGTSGLTGELFF
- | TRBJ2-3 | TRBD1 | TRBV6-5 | TGTGCCAGCAGCCAAGACAGGGGCACAGATACGCAGTATTTT | CASSQDRGTDTQYF
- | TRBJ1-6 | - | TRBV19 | TGTGCCAGTACCCCGGACAGCTATAATTCACCCCTCCACTTT | CASTPDSYNSPLHF
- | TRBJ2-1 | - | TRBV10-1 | TGCGCCAGCAGTGGGGCAGGGAAAAGCTCCTACAATGAGCAGTTCTTC | CASSGAGKSSYNEQFF